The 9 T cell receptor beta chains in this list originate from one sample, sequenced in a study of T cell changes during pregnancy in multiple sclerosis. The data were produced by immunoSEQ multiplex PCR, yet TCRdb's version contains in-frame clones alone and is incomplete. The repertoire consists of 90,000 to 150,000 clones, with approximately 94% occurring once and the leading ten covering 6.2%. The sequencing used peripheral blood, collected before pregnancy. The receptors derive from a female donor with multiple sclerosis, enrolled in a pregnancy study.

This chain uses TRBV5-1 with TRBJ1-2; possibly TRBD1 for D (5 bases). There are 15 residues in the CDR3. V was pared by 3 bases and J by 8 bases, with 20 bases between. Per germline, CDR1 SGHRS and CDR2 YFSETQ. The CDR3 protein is CASSSQPGHVEGYTF. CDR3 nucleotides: TGCGCCAGCAGCTCCCAACCAGGGCATGTTGAGGGCTACACCTTC.

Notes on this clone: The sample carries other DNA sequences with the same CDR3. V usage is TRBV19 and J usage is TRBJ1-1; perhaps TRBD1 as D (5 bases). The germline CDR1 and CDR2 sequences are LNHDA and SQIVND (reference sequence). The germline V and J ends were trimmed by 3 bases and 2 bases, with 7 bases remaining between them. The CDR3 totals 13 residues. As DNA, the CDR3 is TGTGCCAGTAGTATGACAGTAAACACTGAAGCTTTCTTT. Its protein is CASSMTVNTEAFF. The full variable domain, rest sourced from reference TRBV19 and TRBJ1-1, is DGGITQSPKYLFRKEGQNVTLSCEQNLNHDAMYWYRQDPGQGLRLIYYSQIVNDFQKGDIAEGYSVSREKKESFPLTVTSAQKNPTAFYLCASSMTVNTEAFFGQGTRLTVV.

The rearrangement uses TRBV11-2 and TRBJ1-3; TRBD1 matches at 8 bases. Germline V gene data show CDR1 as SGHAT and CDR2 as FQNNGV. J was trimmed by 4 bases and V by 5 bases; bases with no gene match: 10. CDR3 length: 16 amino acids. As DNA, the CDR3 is TGTGCCAGCAGCCGTCGCGACAGGGGATCCGGAAACACCATATATTTT. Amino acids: CASSRRDRGSGNTIYF.

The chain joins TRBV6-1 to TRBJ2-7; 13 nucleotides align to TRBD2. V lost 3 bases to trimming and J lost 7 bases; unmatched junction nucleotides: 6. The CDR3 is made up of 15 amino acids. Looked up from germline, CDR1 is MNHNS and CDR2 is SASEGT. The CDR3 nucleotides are TGTGCCAGCAGTGAGGGGACTAGCGGGGCCCAAGAGCAGTACTTC. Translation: CASSEGTSGAQEQYF.

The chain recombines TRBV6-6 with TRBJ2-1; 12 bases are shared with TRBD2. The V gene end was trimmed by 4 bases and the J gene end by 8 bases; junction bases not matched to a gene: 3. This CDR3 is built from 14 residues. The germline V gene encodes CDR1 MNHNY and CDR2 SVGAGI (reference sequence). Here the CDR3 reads CASSSSGGADEQFF. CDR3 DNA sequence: TGTGCCAGCAGTTCTAGCGGGGGGGCAGATGAGCAGTTCTTC.

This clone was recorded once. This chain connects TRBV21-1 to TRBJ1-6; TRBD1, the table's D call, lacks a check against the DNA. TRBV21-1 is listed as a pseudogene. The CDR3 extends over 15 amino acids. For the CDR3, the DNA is TGTGCCAGCAGCAACTTTCAGGGGGCAAGCTCACCCCTCCACTTT. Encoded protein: CASSNFQGASSPLHF.

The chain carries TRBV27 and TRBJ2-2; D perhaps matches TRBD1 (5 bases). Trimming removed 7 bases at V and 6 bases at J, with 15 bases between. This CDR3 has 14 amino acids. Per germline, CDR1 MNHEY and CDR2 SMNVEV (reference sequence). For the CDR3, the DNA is TGTGCCAGCATACCGACAGCTATTTCCGGGGAGCTGTTTTTT. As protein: CASIPTAISGELFF.

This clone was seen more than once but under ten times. CDR3 region: CARGPSLAGVSHNEQFF. The DNA of the CDR3 is TGTGCCAGAGGCCCCTCTCTAGCGGGAGTGTCTCACAATGAGCAGTTCTTC. J is TRBJ2-1 and V is TRBV6-4; 10 nucleotides match TRBD2. The CDR3 loop spans 17 amino acids. Trimming took 9 bases from V and 5 from J; bases not matched to a gene: 16. Per the germline V gene, CDR1 is MRHNA and CDR2 is SNTAGT.

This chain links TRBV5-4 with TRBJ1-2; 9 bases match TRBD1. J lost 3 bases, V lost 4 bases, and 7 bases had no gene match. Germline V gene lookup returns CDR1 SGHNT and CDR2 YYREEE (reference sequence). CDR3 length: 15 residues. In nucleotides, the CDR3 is TGTGCCAGCAGCCCAGGGACAGGGTGGGACTATGGCTACACCTTC. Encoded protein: CASSPGTGWDYGYTF.